The rows below give T cell receptor beta chains drawn from one sample of a study of technical replicates of blood from several donors. Sequenced by immunoSEQ multiplex PCR; TCRdb stores in-frame clones only, minus some. The sample shows tens of thousands of clones, roughly 90% of them seen only once. Sequences were obtained from T cells isolated from PBMCs. The receptors shown here come from a human donor in good health. Both conserved end residues are part of each CDR3. D genes are given only for firm matches. For some rows the clone size is stated as once, few or many, or as a class when expanded; others skip it.

j_call d_call v_call clone_size cdr3_nt cdr3_aa
TRBJ1-2 - TRBV7-2 - TGTGCCAGCAGCCAGGCAGGTTCCTATGGCTACACCTTC CASSQAGSYGYTF
TRBJ1-5 - TRBV6-1 - TGTGCCAGCAGTGAACAGGATAGCAATCAGCCCCAGCATTTT CASSEQDSNQPQHF
TRBJ2-1 - TRBV25-1 - TGTGCCAGCAGTGAAACGGGGATCCTCAATGAGCAGTTCTTC CASSETGILNEQFF
TRBJ2-7 TRBD2 TRBV6-5 - TGTGCCAGCAGTTGGGAGCGGGGGGATATAGTTTACGAGCAGTACTTC CASSWERGDIVYEQYF
TRBJ2-1 TRBD1 TRBV11-3 - TGTGCCAGCAGCTTAGAAGGGTATGGGCAGGGGGCGTACAATGAGCAGTTCTTC CASSLEGYGQGAYNEQFF
TRBJ2-5 TRBD2 TRBV28 - TGTGCCAGCAGTCCTGGACTAGCGGGAGAGATGGAGACCCAGTACTTC CASSPGLAGEMETQYF
TRBJ2-3 - TRBV6-4 - TGTGCCAGCAGTGACTCGGCGCGGGAAACAGATACGCAGTATTTT CASSDSARETDTQYF
TRBJ2-1 TRBD2 TRBV5-1 - TGCGCCAGCAGCTTTGAGGGACTAGCGGGGCTTTACAATGAGCAGTTCTTC CASSFEGLAGLYNEQFF
TRBJ1-5 - TRBV27 - TGTGCCAGCGATGACAGATACAATCAGCCCCAGCATTTT CASDDRYNQPQHF
TRBJ2-3 - TRBV9 - TGTGCCAGCAGCGTAGGGGGTCTGGGACTTCGCACAGATACGCAGTATTTT CASSVGGLGLRTDTQYF
TRBJ2-7 - TRBV9 - TGTGCCAGCAGCGGGAGTTCCTACGAGCAGTACTTC CASSGSSYEQYF
TRBJ2-7 - TRBV2 - TGTGCCAGCAGTGTTCAAACTTACTACGAGCAGTACTTC CASSVQTYYEQYF
TRBJ2-1 - TRBV4-3 - TGCGCCAGCAGCCAAGATCAGTTCGGGGTCACCTACAATGAGCAGTTCTTC CASSQDQFGVTYNEQFF
TRBJ2-2 - TRBV4-1 - TGCGCCAGCAGCTACGGGACCGGGGAGCTGTTTTTT CASSYGTGELFF
TRBJ2-4 - TRBV4-1 - TGCGCCAGCAGCCAAGATCCCCCGAGGGCGGAAGGGGGAAACATTCAGTACTTC CASSQDPPRAEGGNIQYF
TRBJ1-2 TRBD1 TRBV6-5 - TGTGCCAGCAGTTATATCGGGGGGACAGGGCAAGGCTACACCTTC CASSYIGGTGQGYTF
TRBJ1-2 TRBD1 TRBV6-5 - TGTGCCAGCAGCTGGGACAGGATTCGTGGCTACACCTTC CASSWDRIRGYTF
TRBJ2-1 - TRBV15 - TGTGCCACCAGCAGACTGGACACGGACTACAATGAGCAGTTCTTC CATSRLDTDYNEQFF
TRBJ2-5 TRBD2 TRBV19 - TGTGCCAGTAGTATACTAGCGGGAGGAGAGACCCAGTACTTC CASSILAGGETQYF
TRBJ2-3 TRBD2 TRBV11-2 - TGTGCCAGCAGCTTACTCTGGCGGGAGGGCCTGGGCGATACGCAGTATTTT CASSLLWREGLGDTQYF
TRBJ2-5 - TRBV27 - TGTGCCAGCAGCCCTCGTAATTTCCAAGAGACCCAGTACTTC CASSPRNFQETQYF
TRBJ2-5 - TRBV7-9 - TGTGCCAGCAGCTTAAATCGGTATCAGGGAAAGACCCAGTACTTC CASSLNRYQGKTQYF
TRBJ1-1 - TRBV16 - TGTGCCAGCAGCCTGCTGCGGACTGAAGCTTTCTTT CASSLLRTEAFF
TRBJ2-1 - TRBV7-2 - TGTGCCAGCAGCTTAGAGCGGAGAGAAAACAATGAGCAGTTCTTC CASSLERRENNEQFF
TRBJ2-3 - TRBV5-8 - TGTGCCAGCAGCTTAAGTGGGGGCGGAACAGATACGCAGTATTTT CASSLSGGGTDTQYF
TRBJ2-3 TRBD2 TRBV7-9 - TGTGCCAGCAGCCCCCGTCGGCGGGAGTTAACAGATACGCAGTATTTT CASSPRRRELTDTQYF
TRBJ2-7 TRBD1 TRBV5-6 once TGTGCCAGCAGCTTGGCCCCAGGGGGCGAGCAGTACTTC CASSLAPGGEQYF
TRBJ2-7 - TRBV2 - TGTGCCAGCAGCTCGGGACTGTCGGGGGAGCAGTACTTC CASSSGLSGEQYF
TRBJ1-5 TRBD1 TRBV19 - TGTGCCAGTAGTACCGGGACAGGGGGTCAGCCCCAGCATTTT CASSTGTGGQPQHF
TRBJ2-7 - TRBV6-5 - TGTGCCAGCAGTTATTCCTCCGACTGGCTCTCCTACGAGCAGTACTTC CASSYSSDWLSYEQYF
TRBJ2-2 TRBD2 TRBV7-3 - TGTGCCAGCAGCTTAGCAGCGGGAGACACCGGGGAGCTGTTTTTT CASSLAAGDTGELFF
TRBJ2-7 TRBD1 TRBV14 - TGTGCCAGCAGCCAAGCCGGGACAGGGGTTTTTAACGAGCAGTACTTC CASSQAGTGVFNEQYF